A selection of T cell receptor beta chains follows, all from one sample in a study of vaccination effects on CD4 cells after COVID-19. The antigens of these receptors remain unknown. The assay was immunoSEQ multiplex PCR, and TCRdb's table has in-frame clones only and misses some. The data show about 13,000 clones, around 67% seen once. Sequenced here: CD4+ T cells from PBMCs cultured with HCoV-NL63 spike peptides, sampled after COVID-19 vaccination. Receptor source: a human donor who had a prior SARS-CoV-2 infection. Both conserved end residues are part of each CDR3. D genes are given only for firm matches. Clone size is given for some rows only: seen once, a few or many times, or a class if the clone is expanded.

cdr3_aa clone_size d_call j_call cdr3_length v_call
CASSTQGAINYGYTF NA NA TRBJ1-2 15 TRBV21-1
CASSKGQARTDTQYF NA TRBD1 TRBJ2-3 15 TRBV7-7
CAISALAGGPDEQYF NA TRBD2 TRBJ2-7 15 TRBV10-3
CASSYGPSGLTDTQYF once TRBD2 TRBJ2-3 16 TRBV6-5
CATFSTGQGLHEQYF few TRBD1 TRBJ2-7 15 TRBV24-1
CSVVNQGAQETQYF NA NA TRBJ2-5 14 TRBV29-1
CASSLSNIEDTIYF NA NA TRBJ1-3 14 TRBV7-9
CASSVHRDPRYEQYF NA NA TRBJ2-7 15 TRBV19
CASSRGTGDEQFF NA TRBD1 TRBJ2-1 13 TRBV6-6
CASSLRPGNTEAFF NA NA TRBJ1-1 14 TRBV7-3
CASKPQGNTEAFF NA NA TRBJ1-1 13 TRBV9
CASSRMGGGTDTQYF NA NA TRBJ2-3 15 TRBV7-2
CASSEAGGAGNEQFF NA NA TRBJ2-1 15 TRBV2
CASSAAASEKLFF NA NA TRBJ1-4 13 TRBV7-2
CATSGARDNQPQHF NA NA TRBJ1-5 14 TRBV24-1
CASSLFGGSYEQYF once NA TRBJ2-7 14 TRBV5-8
CASSLPGLTSTDTQYF NA TRBD2 TRBJ2-3 16 TRBV7-6
CASSALAANEQFF NA TRBD2 TRBJ2-1 13 TRBV9
CASSLASGFYNEQFF large TRBD2 TRBJ2-1 15 TRBV11-2
CASSPDRWHEQYF few NA TRBJ2-7 13 TRBV6-6
CSASLGGQGYEQYF NA TRBD1 TRBJ2-7 14 TRBV20-1
CASNRGQGSYEQYF NA TRBD1 TRBJ2-7 14 TRBV6-5
CASSHPGYEQYF once NA TRBJ2-7 12 TRBV5-1
CASSLEAGSGNTIYF few NA TRBJ1-3 15 TRBV18
CAWSGTGNQPQHF once NA TRBJ1-5 13 TRBV30
CASSHGGRAGSGQYF NA TRBD2 TRBJ2-7 15 TRBV4-2
CASSNLVTDTQYF medium-sized NA TRBJ2-3 13 TRBV19
CASSEGTNQPQHF NA NA TRBJ1-5 13 TRBV6-1
CASSYSVVLAETQYF NA NA TRBJ2-5 15 TRBV6-2/TRBV6-3
CASSLAPVTEAFF NA NA TRBJ1-1 13 TRBV12-3/TRBV12-4
CASSLETGDTEAFF NA TRBD1 TRBJ1-1 14 TRBV5-1
CASMRQSYGYTF NA NA TRBJ1-2 12 TRBV2
CACHGGSGNTIYF NA NA TRBJ1-3 13 TRBV30
CASSTDRSRTEAFF NA NA TRBJ1-1 14 TRBV19
CASSQRDSGIVSYEQYF few TRBD1 TRBJ2-7 17 TRBV4-1
CASSRGTSGPLGDTQYF NA TRBD2 TRBJ2-3 17 TRBV5-4
CASKIMVGGLNEQFF NA TRBD2 TRBJ2-1 15 TRBV5-1